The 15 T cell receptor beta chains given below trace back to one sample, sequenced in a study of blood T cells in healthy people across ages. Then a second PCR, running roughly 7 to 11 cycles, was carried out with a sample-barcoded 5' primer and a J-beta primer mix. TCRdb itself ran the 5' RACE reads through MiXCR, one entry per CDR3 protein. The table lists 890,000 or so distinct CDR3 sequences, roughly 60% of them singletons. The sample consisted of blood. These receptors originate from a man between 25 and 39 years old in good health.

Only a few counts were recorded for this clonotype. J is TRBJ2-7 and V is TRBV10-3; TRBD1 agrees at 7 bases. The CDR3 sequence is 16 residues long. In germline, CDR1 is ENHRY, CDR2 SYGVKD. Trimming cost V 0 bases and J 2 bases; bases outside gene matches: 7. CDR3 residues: CAISESYSGTAYEQYF. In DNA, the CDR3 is TGTGCCATCAGTGAGTCGTATTCCGGGACAGCCTACGAGCAGTACTTC.

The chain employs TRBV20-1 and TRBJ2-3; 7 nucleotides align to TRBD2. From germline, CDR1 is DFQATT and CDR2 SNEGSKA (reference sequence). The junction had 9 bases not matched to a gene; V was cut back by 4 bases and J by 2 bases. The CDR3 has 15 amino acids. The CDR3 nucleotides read TGCAGTGCTACCCCGCCCAGCGGGGTCACAGATACGCAGTATTTT. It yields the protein CSATPPSGVTDTQYF.

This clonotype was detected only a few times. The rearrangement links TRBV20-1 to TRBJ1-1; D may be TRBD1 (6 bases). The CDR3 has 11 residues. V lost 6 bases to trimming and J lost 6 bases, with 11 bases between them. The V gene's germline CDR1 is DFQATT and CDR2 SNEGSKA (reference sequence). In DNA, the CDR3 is TGCAGTGCCCCAGGGGCCTCTGAAGCTTTCTTT. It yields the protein CSAPGASEAFF.

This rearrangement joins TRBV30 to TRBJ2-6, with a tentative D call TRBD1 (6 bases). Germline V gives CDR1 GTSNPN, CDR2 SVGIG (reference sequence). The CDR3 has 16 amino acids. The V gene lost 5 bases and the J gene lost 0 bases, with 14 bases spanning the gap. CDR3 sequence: CAWVHRELSGANVLTF. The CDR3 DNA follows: TGTGCCTGGGTCCACAGGGAACTCTCTGGGGCCAACGTCCTGACTTTC.

As DNA, the CDR3 is TGCAGCGTGGCCGGACACCGCCGGGAGACCCAGTACTTC. Translation: CSVAGHRRETQYF. The genes are TRBV29-1 and TRBJ2-5; a possible D gene is TRBD1 (5 bases). The CDR3 is 13 amino acids. Germline V gene data show CDR1 as SQVTM and CDR2 as ANQGSEA. Trimming left V 6 bases short and J 5 bases short, with 16 bases between.

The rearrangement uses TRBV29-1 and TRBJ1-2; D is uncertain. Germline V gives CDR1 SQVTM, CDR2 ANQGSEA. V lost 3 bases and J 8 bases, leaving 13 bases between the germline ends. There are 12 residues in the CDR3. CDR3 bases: TGCAGCGTTGATGGAGGTGCCAACGGCTACACCTTC. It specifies CSVDGGANGYTF. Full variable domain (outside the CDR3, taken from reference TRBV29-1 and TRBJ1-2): SAVISQKPSRDICQRGTSLTIQCQVDSQVTMMFWYRQQPGQSLTLIATANQGSEATYESGFVIDKFPISRPNLTFSTLTVSNMSPEDSSIYLCSVDGGANGYTFGSGTRLTVV.

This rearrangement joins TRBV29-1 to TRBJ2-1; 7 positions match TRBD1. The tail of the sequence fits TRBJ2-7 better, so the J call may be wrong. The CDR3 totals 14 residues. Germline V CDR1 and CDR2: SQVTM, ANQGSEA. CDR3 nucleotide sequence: TGCAGCGTTGTGCCCAGGGGGTACTACAATGAGCAGTACTTC. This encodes CSVVPRGYYNEQYF.

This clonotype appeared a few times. CDR3 protein: CATSRDQGPYSYNEQFF. The CDR3, as DNA: TGTGCCACCAGCAGAGATCAGGGCCCCTACTCCTACAATGAGCAGTTCTTC. V usage is TRBV15 and J usage is TRBJ2-1; weak D call: TRBD1 (5 bases). Deletions cut 0 bases from V and 0 bases from J, with 12 bases between. This CDR3 comprises 17 residues. The germline gives CDR1 LNHNV, CDR2 YYDKDF (reference sequence).

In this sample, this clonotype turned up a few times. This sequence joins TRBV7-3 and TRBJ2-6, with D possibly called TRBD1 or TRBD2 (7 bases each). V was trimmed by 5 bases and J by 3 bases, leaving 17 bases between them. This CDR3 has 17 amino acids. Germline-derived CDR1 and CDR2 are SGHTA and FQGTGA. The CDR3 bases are TGTGCCAGCAGCAGCGGGAACCACAGGGGTGGGGCCAACGTCCTGACTTTC. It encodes CASSSGNHRGGANVLTF.

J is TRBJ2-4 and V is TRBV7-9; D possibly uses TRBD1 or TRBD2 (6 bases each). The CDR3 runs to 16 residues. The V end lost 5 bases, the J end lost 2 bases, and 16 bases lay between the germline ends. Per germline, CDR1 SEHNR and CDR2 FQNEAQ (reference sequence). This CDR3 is CASSRDNGGPKNIQYF. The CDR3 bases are TGTGCCAGCAGCCGGGACAACGGAGGGCCCAAAAACATTCAGTACTTC.

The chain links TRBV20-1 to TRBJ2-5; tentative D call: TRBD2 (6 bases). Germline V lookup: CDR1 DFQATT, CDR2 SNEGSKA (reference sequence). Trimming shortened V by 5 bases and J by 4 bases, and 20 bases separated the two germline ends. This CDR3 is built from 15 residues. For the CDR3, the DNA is TGCAGTGCTTGCCCCCCGGGACTGATTAGAGAGACCCAGTACTTC. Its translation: CSACPPGLIRETQYF.

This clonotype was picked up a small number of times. In nucleotides, the CDR3 is TGTGCCACCAGCAGAGATCTGGGCAGGGAGGGGGCCAAAAACATTCAGTACTTC. This translates into CATSRDLGREGAKNIQYF. The V gene is TRBV15, the J gene TRBJ2-4, with 7 bases lining up with TRBD2. CDR1 and CDR2 (germline): LNHNV, YYDKDF (reference sequence). CDR3 length: 18 residues. With V trimmed by 0 bases and J by 1 base, 9 bases remained unmatched.

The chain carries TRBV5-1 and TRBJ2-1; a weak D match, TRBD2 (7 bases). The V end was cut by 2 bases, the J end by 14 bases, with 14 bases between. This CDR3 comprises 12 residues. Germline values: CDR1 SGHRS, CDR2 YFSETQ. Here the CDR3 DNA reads TGCGCCAGCAGCTTCGGACTAGGGGGTGAGTTCTTC. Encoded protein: CASSFGLGGEFF.

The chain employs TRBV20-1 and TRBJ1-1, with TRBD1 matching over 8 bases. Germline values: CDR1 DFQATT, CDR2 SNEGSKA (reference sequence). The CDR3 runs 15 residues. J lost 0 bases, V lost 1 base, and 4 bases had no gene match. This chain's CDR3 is CSARGGQALNTEAFF. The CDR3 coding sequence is TGCAGTGCTAGAGGGGGACAGGCCTTGAACACTGAAGCTTTCTTT.

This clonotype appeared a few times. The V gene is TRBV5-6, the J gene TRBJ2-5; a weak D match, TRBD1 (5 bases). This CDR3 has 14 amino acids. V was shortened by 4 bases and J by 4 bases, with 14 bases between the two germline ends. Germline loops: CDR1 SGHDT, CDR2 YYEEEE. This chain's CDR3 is CASSPQGVRETQYF. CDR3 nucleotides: TGTGCCAGCAGCCCGCAGGGTGTTAGAGAGACCCAGTACTTC.